This TCR beta chain comes out of a study of response to subunit inactivated influenza vaccine (dated by TCRdb to the late 2010s). With respect to the entire study: Deep quantitative T cell receptor repertoire profiling was used in the study to track responses to a trivalent subunit inactivated influenza vaccine.

Preparation of the library involved RT-PCR. Sequencing took place on an Illumina HiSeq 2500. Clones were called with MiXCR by TCRdb after fastp trimmed the public reads at Q25, and only in-frame beta chains were retained. All rows with the same CDR3 protein become a single entry with the most common DNA and genes. The sample table holds around 480,000 distinct CDR3 sequences, of which 16% were seen once. In total, the top ten clones hold 3% to 3.5% of the sample. What the study reported, not specific to this receptor: It was suggested by the authors that each seasonal influenza vaccination may recruit only a limited number of new T cells.

This clonotype was seen ten or more times. The antigen this receptor binds is unknown. The input lacks base qualities; no much larger clone sits a single base away. The material was CD4+ T cells sorted from PBMCs, obtained roughly 24 months after vaccination. The source of this sequence is a man aged 45 to 75 who received an inactivated influenza vaccine. Donor details come from another sample of the same person, matched by shared clones.

The CDR3 loop reads CASASYEQYF. The sequence in DNA is TGTGCCAGCGCAAGTTACGAGCAGTACTTC. The sequence links TRBV2 to TRBJ2-7, with the identity of the D gene unclear. Its CDR3 holds 10 amino acids, cysteine through phenylalanine. Only the CDR3 part of the read is kept: 30 bases, read in frame from the first base. Based on the germline V gene, the CDR1 and CDR2 sequences are SNHLY and FYNNEI. The trim is 8 bases for V and 4 bases for J, with a gap of 6 bases between the germline ends. Where the CDR3 stops, the reference TRBV2 and TRBJ2-7 genes take over; the full variable domain is EPEVTQTPSHQVTQMGQEVILRCVPISNHLYFYWYRQILGQKVEFLVSFYNNEISEKSEIFDDQFSVERPDGSNFTLKIRSTKLEDSAMYFCASASYEQYFGPGTRLTVT.